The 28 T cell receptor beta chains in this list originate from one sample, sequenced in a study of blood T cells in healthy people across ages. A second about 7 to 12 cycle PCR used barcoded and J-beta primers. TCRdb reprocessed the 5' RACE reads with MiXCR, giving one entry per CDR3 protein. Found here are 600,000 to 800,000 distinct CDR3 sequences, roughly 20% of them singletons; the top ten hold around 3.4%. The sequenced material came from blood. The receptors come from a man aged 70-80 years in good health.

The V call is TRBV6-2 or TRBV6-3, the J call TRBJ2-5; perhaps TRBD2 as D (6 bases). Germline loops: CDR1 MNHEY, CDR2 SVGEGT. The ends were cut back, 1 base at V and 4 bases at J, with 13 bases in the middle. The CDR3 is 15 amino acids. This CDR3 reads CASSYFSGEGETQYF. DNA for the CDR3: TGTGCCAGCAGTTACTTTAGCGGAGAGGGAGAGACCCAGTACTTC.

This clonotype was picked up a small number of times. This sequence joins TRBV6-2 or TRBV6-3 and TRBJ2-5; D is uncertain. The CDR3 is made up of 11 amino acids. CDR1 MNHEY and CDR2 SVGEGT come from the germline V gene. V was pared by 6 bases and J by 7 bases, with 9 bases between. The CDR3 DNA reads TGTGCCAGCAGGACCCTGAGGACCCAGTACTTC. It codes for CASRTLRTQYF.

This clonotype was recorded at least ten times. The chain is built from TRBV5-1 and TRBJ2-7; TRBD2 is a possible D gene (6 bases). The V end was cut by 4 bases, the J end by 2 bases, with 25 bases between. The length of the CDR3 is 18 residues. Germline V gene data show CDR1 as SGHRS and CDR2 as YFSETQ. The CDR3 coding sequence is TGCGCCAGCAGCCGGGAGACGTCCCCAACGGGGAAAACCTACGAGCAGTACTTC. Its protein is CASSRETSPTGKTYEQYF.

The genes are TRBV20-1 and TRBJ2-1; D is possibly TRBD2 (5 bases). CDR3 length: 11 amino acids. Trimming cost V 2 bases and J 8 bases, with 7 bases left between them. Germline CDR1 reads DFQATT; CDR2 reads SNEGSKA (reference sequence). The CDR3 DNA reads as TGCAGTGCTAGACTAGCCCATGAGCAGTTCTTC. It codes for CSARLAHEQFF.

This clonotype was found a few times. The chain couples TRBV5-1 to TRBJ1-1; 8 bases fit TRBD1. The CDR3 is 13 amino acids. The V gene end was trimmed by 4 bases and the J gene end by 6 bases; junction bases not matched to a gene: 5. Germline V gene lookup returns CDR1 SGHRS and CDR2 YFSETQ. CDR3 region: CASSMGQAAEAFF. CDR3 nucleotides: TGCGCCAGCAGCATGGGACAGGCGGCTGAAGCTTTCTTT.

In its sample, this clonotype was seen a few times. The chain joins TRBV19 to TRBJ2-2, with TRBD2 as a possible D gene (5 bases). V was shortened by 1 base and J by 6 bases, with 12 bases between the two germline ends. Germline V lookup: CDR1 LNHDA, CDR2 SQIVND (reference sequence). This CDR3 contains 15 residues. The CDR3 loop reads CASSIGAAEPGELFF. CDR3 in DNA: TGTGCCAGTAGTATAGGAGCGGCGGAACCCGGGGAGCTGTTTTTT.

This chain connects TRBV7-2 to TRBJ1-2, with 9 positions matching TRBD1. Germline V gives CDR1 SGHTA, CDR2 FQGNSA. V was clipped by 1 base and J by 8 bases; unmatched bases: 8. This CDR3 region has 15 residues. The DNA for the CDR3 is TGTGCCAGCAGCTTAGTTTGGGGACAGGGCTTCGGCTACACCTTC. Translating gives CASSLVWGQGFGYTF.

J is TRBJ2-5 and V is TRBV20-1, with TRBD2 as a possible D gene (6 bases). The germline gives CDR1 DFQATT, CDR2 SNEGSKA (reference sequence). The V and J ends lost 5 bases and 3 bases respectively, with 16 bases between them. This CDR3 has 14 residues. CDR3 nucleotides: TGCAGTGCTCCCCGGCCGGGACTGGAAGAGACCCAGTACTTC. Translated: CSAPRPGLEETQYF.

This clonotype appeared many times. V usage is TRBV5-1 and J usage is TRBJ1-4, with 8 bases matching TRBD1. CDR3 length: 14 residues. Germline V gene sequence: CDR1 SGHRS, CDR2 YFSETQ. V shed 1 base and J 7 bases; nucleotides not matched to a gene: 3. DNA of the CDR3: TGCGCCAGCAGCTTGCAGGGGGCCTCTGAAAAACTGTTTTTT. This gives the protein CASSLQGASEKLFF. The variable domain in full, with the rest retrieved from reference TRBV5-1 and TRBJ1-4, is KAGVTQTPRYLIKTRGQQVTLSCSPISGHRSVSWYQQTPGQGLQFLFEYFSETQRNKGNFPGRFSGRQFSNSRSEMNVSTLELGDSALYLCASSLQGASEKLFFGSGTQLSVL.

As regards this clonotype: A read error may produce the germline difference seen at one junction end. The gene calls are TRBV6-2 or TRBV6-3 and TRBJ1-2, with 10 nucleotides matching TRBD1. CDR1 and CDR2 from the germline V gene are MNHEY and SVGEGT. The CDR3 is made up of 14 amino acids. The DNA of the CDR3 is TGTGTCAGCAGACAGGGGGCGGCTGAGAATGGCTACACCTTC. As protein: CVSRQGAAENGYTF.

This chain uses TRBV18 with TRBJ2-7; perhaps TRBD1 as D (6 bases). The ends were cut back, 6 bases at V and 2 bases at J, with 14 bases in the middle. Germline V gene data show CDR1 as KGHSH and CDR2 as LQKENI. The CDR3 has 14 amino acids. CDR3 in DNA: TGTGCCAGCTCCCGGCCAGGGGAGACCTACGAGCAGTACTTC. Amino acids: CASSRPGETYEQYF.

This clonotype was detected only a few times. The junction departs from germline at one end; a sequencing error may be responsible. DNA for the CDR3: TGTGCCAGCAGGTTGGGACTAGCGGGCACAGATACGCAGTATTTT. It is translated as CASRLGLAGTDTQYF. This chain connects TRBV5-6 to TRBJ2-3, with 11 positions matching TRBD2. Germline V gene data show CDR1 as SGHDT and CDR2 as YYEEEE. This CDR3 is built from 15 residues. Together with reference TRBV5-6 and TRBJ2-3, the CDR3 gives the full variable domain: DAGVTQSPTHLIKTRGQQVTLRCSPKSGHDTVSWYQQALGQGPQFIFQYYEEEERQRGNFPDRFSGHQFPNYSSELNVNALLLGDSALYLCASRLGLAGTDTQYFGPGTRLTVL.

CDR3 DNA sequence: TGTGCCAGCAGCCAAGAACTTCCGACAGGGAATCTAGCCAAAAACATTCAGTACTTC. This translates into CASSQELPTGNLAKNIQYF. The J gene is TRBJ2-4, the V gene TRBV3-1, with 7 bases fitting TRBD1. The CDR3 has 19 residues. The junction had 11 bases not matched to a gene; V was cut back by 0 bases and J by 0 bases. From germline, CDR1 is LGHDT and CDR2 YNNKEL (reference sequence). Using reference TRBV3-1 and TRBJ2-4 for the parts outside the CDR3, the full variable domain is DTAVSQTPKYLVTQMGNDKSIKCEQNLGHDTMYWYKQDSKKFLKIMFSYNNKELIINETVPNRFSPKSPDKAHLNLHINSLELGDSAVYFCASSQELPTGNLAKNIQYFGAGTRLSVL.

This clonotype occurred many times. As DNA, the CDR3 is TGCGCCAGCGGGACAGGGGATTCACCCCTCCACTTT. Translating it yields CASGTGDSPLHF. The rearrangement joins TRBV10-1 to TRBJ1-6; 10 nucleotides agree with TRBD1. The CDR3 is 12 amino acids. Looked up from germline, CDR1 is WNHNN and CDR2 is SYGVQD (reference sequence). Trimming at V came to 8 bases and at J to 8 bases, leaving 0 bases not matched to a gene.

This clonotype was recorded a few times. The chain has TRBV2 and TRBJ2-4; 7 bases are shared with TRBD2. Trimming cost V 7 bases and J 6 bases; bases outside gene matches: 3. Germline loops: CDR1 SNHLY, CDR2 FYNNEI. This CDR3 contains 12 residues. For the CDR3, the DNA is TGTGCCAGCAACTCGGGGGGAAACATTCAGTACTTC. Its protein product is CASNSGGNIQYF.

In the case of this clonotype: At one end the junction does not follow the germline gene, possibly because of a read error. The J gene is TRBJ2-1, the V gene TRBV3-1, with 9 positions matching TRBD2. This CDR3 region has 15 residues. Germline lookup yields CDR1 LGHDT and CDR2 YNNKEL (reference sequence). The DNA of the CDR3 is TGTGCCGGCAGCCCTTTAGCGGGAGCATACAATGAGCAGTTCTTC. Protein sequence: CAGSPLAGAYNEQFF.

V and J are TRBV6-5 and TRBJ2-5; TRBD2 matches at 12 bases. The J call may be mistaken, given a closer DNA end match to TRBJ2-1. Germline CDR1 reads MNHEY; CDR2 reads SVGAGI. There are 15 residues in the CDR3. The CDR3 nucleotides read TGTGCCAGCAGTTACGTGACTAGCGGGAGCAATGAGCAGTTCTTC. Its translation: CASSYVTSGSNEQFF.

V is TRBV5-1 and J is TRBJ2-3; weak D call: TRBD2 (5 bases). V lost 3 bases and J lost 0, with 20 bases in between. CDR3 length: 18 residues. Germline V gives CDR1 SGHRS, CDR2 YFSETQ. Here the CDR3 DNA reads TGCGCCAGCAGCTCTAGAATTTCGTCTAGCCGGAGCACAGATACGCAGTATTTT. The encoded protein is CASSSRISSSRSTDTQYF.

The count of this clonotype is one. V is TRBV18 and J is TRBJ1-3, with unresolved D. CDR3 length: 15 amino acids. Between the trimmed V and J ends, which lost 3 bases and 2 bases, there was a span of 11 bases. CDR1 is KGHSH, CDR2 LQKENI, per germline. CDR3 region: CASSPRRDTGNTIYF. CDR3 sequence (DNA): TGTGCCAGCTCACCCAGACGAGATACTGGAAACACCATATATTTT. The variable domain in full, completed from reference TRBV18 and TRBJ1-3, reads NAGVMQNPRHLVRRRGQEARLRCSPMKGHSHVYWYRQLPEEGLKFMVYLQKENIIDESGMPKERFSAEFPKEGPSILRIQQVVRGDSAAYFCASSPRRDTGNTIYFGEGSWLTVV.

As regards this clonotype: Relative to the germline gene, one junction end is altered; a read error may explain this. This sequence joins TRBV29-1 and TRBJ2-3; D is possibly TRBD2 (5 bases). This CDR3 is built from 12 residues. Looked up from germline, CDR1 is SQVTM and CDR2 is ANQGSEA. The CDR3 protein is CSVAMMGDMQYF. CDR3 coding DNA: TGCAGCGTTGCTATGATGGGAGATATGCAGTATTTT.

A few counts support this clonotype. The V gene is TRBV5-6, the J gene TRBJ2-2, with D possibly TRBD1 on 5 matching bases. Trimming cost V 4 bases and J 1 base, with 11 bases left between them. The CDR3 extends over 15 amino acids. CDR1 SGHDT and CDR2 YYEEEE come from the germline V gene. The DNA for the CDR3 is TGTGCCAGCAGCATGGACATACTGAACACCGGGGAGCTGTTTTTT. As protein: CASSMDILNTGELFF.

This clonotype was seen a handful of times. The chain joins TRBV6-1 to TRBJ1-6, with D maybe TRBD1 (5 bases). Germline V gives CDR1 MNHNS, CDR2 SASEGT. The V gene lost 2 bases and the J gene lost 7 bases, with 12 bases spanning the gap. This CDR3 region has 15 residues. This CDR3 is CASSELGQTNSPLHF. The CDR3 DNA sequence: TGTGCCAGCAGTGAACTCGGACAAACCAATTCACCCCTCCACTTT.

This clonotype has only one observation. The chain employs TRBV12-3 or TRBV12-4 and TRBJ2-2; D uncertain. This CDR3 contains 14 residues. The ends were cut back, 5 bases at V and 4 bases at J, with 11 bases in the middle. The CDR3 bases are TGTGCCAGCAGTAACAGACAAGCCACCGGGGAGCTGTTTTTT. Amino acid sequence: CASSNRQATGELFF.

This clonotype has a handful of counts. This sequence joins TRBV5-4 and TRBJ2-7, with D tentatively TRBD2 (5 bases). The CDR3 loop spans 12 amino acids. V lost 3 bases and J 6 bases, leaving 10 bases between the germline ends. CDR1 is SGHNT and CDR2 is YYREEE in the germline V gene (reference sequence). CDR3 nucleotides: TGTGCCAGCAGCTCCCGGACTTTCGAGCAGTACTTC. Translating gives CASSSRTFEQYF.

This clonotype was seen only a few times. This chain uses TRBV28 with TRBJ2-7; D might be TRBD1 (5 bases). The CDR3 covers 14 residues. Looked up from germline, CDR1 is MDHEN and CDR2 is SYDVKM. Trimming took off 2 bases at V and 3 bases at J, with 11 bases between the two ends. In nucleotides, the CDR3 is TGTGCCAGCAGTTTAAAAACAGGTCTCTACGAGCAGTACTTC. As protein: CASSLKTGLYEQYF.

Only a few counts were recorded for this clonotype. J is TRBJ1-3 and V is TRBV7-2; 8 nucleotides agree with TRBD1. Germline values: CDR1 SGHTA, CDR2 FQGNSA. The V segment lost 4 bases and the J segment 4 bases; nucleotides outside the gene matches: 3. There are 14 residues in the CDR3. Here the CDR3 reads CASSSRGPGNTIYF. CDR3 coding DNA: TGTGCCAGCAGCTCCAGGGGGCCCGGAAACACCATATATTTT.

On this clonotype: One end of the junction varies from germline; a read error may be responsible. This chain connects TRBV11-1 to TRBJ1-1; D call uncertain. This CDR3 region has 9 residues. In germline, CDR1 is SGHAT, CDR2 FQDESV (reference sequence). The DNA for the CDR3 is TGTGCCACCCAATCTGGGCCGGGGTTT. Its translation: CATQSGPGF.

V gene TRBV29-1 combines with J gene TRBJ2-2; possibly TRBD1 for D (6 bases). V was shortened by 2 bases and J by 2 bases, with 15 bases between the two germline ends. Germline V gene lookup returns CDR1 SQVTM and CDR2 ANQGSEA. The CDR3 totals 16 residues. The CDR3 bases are TGCAGCGTTGAACCCGCGTCACAGGGAAACACCGGGGAGCTGTTTTTT. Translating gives CSVEPASQGNTGELFF.